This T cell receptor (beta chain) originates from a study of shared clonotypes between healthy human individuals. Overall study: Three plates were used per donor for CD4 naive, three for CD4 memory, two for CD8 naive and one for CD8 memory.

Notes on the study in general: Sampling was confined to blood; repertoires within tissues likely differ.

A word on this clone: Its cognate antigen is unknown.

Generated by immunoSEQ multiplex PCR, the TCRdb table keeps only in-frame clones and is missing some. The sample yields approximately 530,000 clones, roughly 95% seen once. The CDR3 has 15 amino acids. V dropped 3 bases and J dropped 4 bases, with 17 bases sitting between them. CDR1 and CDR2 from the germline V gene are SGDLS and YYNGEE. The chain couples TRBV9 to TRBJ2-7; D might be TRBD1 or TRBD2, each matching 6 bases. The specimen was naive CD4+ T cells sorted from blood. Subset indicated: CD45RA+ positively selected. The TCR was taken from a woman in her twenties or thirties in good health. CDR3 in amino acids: CASSAYRDFFYEQYF. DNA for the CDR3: TGTGCCAGCAGCGCATACAGGGACTTTTTTTACGAGCAGTACTTC.